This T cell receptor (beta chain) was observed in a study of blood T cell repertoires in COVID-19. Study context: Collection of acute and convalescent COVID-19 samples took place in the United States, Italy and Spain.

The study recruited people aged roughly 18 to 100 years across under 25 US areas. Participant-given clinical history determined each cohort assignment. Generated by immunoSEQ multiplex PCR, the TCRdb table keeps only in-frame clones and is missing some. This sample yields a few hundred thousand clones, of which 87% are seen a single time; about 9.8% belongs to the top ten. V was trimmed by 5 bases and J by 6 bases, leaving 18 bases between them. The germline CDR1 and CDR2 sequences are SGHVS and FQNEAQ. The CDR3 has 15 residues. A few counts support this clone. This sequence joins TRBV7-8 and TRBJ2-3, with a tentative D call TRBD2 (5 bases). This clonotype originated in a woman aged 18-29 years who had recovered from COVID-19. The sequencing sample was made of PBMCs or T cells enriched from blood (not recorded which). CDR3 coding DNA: TGTGCCAGCAGCCCAAGATGGTGGAGGACTGATACGCAGTATTTT. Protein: CASSPRWWRTDTQYF.